The rows below give T cell receptor beta chains drawn from one sample of a study of Ad26.COV2.S vaccination and SARS-CoV-2 variants. Generated by immunoSEQ multiplex PCR, the TCRdb table keeps only in-frame clones and is missing some. The table records 300,000 to 450,000 clones, about 92% of them present only once. Material: peripheral blood, obtained after recovery from COVID-19. All receptors derive from a human donor who had recovered from COVID-19. Each CDR3 is given with its conserved first and last residue. A D gene is named only where the DNA matches it firmly. A row's size may be missing; if present it is once, few, many or a size class.

D gene	V gene	clone size	J gene	CDR3 DNA	CDR3 protein
.	TRBV9	.	TRBJ2-1	TGTGCCAGCAGCGTAGATACGGGGGGCCATTACAATGAGCAGTTCTTC	CASSVDTGGHYNEQFF
.	TRBV5-4	.	TRBJ1-6	TGTGCCAGCAGCTTGGCGCGGGATTCACCCCTCCACTTT	CASSLARDSPLHF
.	TRBV2	.	TRBJ1-1	TGTGCCAGCAGTTTGGGGACCGTAAACACTGAAGCTTTCTTT	CASSLGTVNTEAFF
TRBD1	TRBV11-3	.	TRBJ1-1	TGTGCCAGCAGCGAAAGGGGACAGCAGAACACTGAAGCTTTCTTT	CASSERGQQNTEAFF
TRBD2	TRBV20-1	.	TRBJ2-3	TGCAGTGCTAGTGCTCCCCCGGGGGCTAGCGGGGGGGCGGGTGCAACAGATACGCAGTATTTT	CSASAPPGASGGAGATDTQYF
.	TRBV5-1	.	TRBJ2-3	TGCGCCAGCAGCTTCGCCGGGATTGGAGATACGCAGTATTTT	CASSFAGIGDTQYF
TRBD1	TRBV6-2/TRBV6-3	.	TRBJ2-3	TGTGCCAGCAGTTTCCGGGACAGGCCCACAGATACGCAGTATTTT	CASSFRDRPTDTQYF
TRBD2	TRBV7-2	.	TRBJ2-1	TGTGCCAGCAGCTTAGACCATCTCGGCTGGCGGGGGGGCTACAATGAGCAGTTCTTC	CASSLDHLGWRGGYNEQFF
.	TRBV5-5	.	TRBJ2-2	TGTGCCAGCAGCTTGCAGGGGAACACCGGGGAGCTGTTTTTT	CASSLQGNTGELFF
.	TRBV2	.	TRBJ2-7	TGTGCCAGCAGTAGAGGACAGACTATCTACGAGCAGTACTTC	CASSRGQTIYEQYF
.	TRBV29-1	.	TRBJ1-1	TGCAGCGTTGAAGGGGATGTCACTGAAGCTTTCTTT	CSVEGDVTEAFF
TRBD2	TRBV2	.	TRBJ2-1	TGTGCCAGCAGTAACCCTAGCGGTAGCGGGGGGGCTAGGAATGAGCAGTTCTTC	CASSNPSGSGGARNEQFF
TRBD1	TRBV29-1	few	TRBJ1-5	TGCAGCGTAGCTACAGGGGGAGGGGGCAATCAGCCCCAGCATTTT	CSVATGGGGNQPQHF
.	TRBV3-1/TRBV3-2	.	TRBJ1-1	TGTGCCAGCAGCCCATCACAGAGGTCGGCTTTCTTT	CASSPSQRSAFF
.	TRBV3-1/TRBV3-2	.	TRBJ2-3	TGTGCCAGCAGCCATTGGCCCCCAGTCACAGATACGCAGTATTTT	CASSHWPPVTDTQYF
.	TRBV10-3	.	TRBJ2-5	TGTGCCATTTATAGGGAGGGGGAAGAGACCCAGTACTTC	CAIYREGEETQYF
.	TRBV2	.	TRBJ2-7	TGTGCCAGCAGGGGCTACGAGCAGTACTTC	CASRGYEQYF
TRBD1	TRBV6-5	.	TRBJ2-7	TGTGCCAGCAGTTGGGGACAGGGGGCATCCGAGCAGTACTTC	CASSWGQGASEQYF
TRBD1	TRBV20-1	.	TRBJ1-1	TGCAGTGCTAGTGACAGGGCCACTGAAGCTTTCTTT	CSASDRATEAFF
.	TRBV6-5	.	TRBJ1-2	TGTGCCAGCAGTTACGTCCAGGGATGGTCTGGCTACACCTTC	CASSYVQGWSGYTF
.	TRBV4-1	.	TRBJ2-7	TGCGCCAGCAGCCAAGGGGGGACCTTCTCCTACGAGCAGTACTTC	CASSQGGTFSYEQYF
TRBD1	TRBV6-5	.	TRBJ1-1	TGTGCCAGCATTTCGCCGGGACAGGTTACTGAAGCTTTCTTT	CASISPGQVTEAFF
.	TRBV6-2/TRBV6-3	.	TRBJ2-2	TGTGCCAGCAGTTACTCGAGAGTATTAAACACCGGGGAGCTGTTTTTT	CASSYSRVLNTGELFF
.	TRBV7-9	.	TRBJ1-1	TGTGCCAGCAGCTTAGAAGTTGGCGTTGAAGCTTTCTTT	CASSLEVGVEAFF
TRBD2	TRBV4-1	.	TRBJ2-3	TGCGCCAGCAGCCGCACTAGCGGGGGCCCTGTGGATACGCAGTATTTT	CASSRTSGGPVDTQYF
.	TRBV11-2	.	TRBJ1-1	TGTGCCAGCAGCCCAGCGCAGATTGAAGCTTTCTTT	CASSPAQIEAFF
.	TRBV6-5	.	TRBJ1-1	TGTGCCAGCCAAGGAGGGTTCCCCGACACTGAAGCTTTCTTT	CASQGGFPDTEAFF
.	TRBV2	.	TRBJ1-5	TGTGCCAGCAGTGAAAGGACCGCGACAGCGAATCAGCCCCAGCATTTT	CASSERTATANQPQHF
.	TRBV20-1	.	TRBJ1-1	TGCAGTGCTACCATAACAGGGCAGGCTTTCTTT	CSATITGQAFF
TRBD2	TRBV7-8	.	TRBJ2-7	TGTGCCAGCAGCTCTGACGGGGGGGGTTTCTCCTACGAGCAGTACTTC	CASSSDGGGFSYEQYF
.	TRBV7-8	.	TRBJ1-5	TGTGCCAGCAGCACCGGCGGGGTAATTAATCAGCCCCAGCATTTT	CASSTGGVINQPQHF
.	TRBV7-2	.	TRBJ2-2	TGTGCCAGCAGCTTATTATTCCTGGCCGGGGAGCTGTTTTTT	CASSLLFLAGELFF
.	TRBV4-1	.	TRBJ1-3	TGCGCCAGCAGCCACCCCACCACCATGAGCGGGTCTGGAAACACCATATATTTT	CASSHPTTMSGSGNTIYF
.	TRBV19	.	TRBJ1-3	TGTGCCAGTAGTATAAGTTCAGCAGGGTCTGGAAACACCATATATTTT	CASSISSAGSGNTIYF
.	TRBV9	.	TRBJ1-2	TGTGCCAGCAGCGTAGAATCAGGAGGCTACACCTTC	CASSVESGGYTF
.	TRBV24-1	.	TRBJ2-2	TGTGCCACCAGTGATCTAGACGCCGGGACCGGGGAGCTGTTTTTT	CATSDLDAGTGELFF
TRBD1	TRBV6-5	.	TRBJ1-3	TGTGCCAGCAGTCGGACAGGCGATGCTGGAAACACCATATATTTT	CASSRTGDAGNTIYF
.	TRBV5-4	.	TRBJ1-2	TGTGCCAGCAGCTTGGGGGCGGGAAGCTATGGCTACACCTTC	CASSLGAGSYGYTF
TRBD1	TRBV11-2	.	TRBJ1-4	TGTGCCAGCAGCTTAGGCAGGGGGGAAAAACTGTTTTTT	CASSLGRGEKLFF
TRBD2	TRBV19	once	TRBJ2-5	TGTGCCAGTAGGTCCCCAATAGCGGGGGAGGAGACCCAGTACTTC	CASRSPIAGEETQYF
TRBD1	TRBV5-1	.	TRBJ2-2	TGCGCCAGCAGCCCGGACAGGACGAACACCGGGGAGCTGTTTTTT	CASSPDRTNTGELFF
TRBD2	TRBV10-2	.	TRBJ2-1	TGCGCCAGCAGTTCCCCGGGGGGACCGACCTACAATGAGCAGTTCTTC	CASSSPGGPTYNEQFF
TRBD2	TRBV9	once	TRBJ2-1	TGTGCCAGCAGCGTAGTAGACGGGACTAGGTTAGGTAGCGATGAGCAGTTCTTC	CASSVVDGTRLGSDEQFF
.	TRBV19	.	TRBJ1-1	TGTGCCAGTAGTATCTCGCTCGGGACTGAAGCTTTCTTT	CASSISLGTEAFF
.	TRBV5-5	.	TRBJ2-7	TGTGCCAGCAGCTTGAAGGAGTCCTACGAGCAGTACTTC	CASSLKESYEQYF
TRBD2	TRBV5-1	once	TRBJ2-1	TGCGCCAGCAGCTTGGGAGGACTAGCGGACAATGAGCAGTTCTTC	CASSLGGLADNEQFF
.	TRBV4-3	.	TRBJ1-2	TGCGCCAGCAGCCAAGATCTAAGTGAGGGTGGATTGCCTGGATCCAACTATGGCTACACCTTC	CASSQDLSEGGLPGSNYGYTF
.	TRBV5-6	once	TRBJ1-2	TGTGCCAGCAGCTTGGCGGCCAGTCCCCACGCTAACTATGGCTACACCTTC	CASSLAASPHANYGYTF
.	TRBV29-1	.	TRBJ1-2	TGCAGCGTTGGGGATGAGGAGCTCTTC	CSVGDEELF
.	TRBV2	.	TRBJ1-4	TGTGCCAGCAGTGAAGCATGGGGTGGGGAAAAACTGTTTTTT	CASSEAWGGEKLFF
TRBD1	TRBV9	.	TRBJ2-1	TGTGCCAGCAGCGTAGCTGGCCAGGGGGTCAATGAGCAGTTCTTC	CASSVAGQGVNEQFF
.	TRBV7-8	.	TRBJ1-1	TGTGCCAGCAGCTCCCAGGGAAGGGGGGGGAGGTCAGGCACTGAAGCTTTCTTT	CASSSQGRGGRSGTEAFF